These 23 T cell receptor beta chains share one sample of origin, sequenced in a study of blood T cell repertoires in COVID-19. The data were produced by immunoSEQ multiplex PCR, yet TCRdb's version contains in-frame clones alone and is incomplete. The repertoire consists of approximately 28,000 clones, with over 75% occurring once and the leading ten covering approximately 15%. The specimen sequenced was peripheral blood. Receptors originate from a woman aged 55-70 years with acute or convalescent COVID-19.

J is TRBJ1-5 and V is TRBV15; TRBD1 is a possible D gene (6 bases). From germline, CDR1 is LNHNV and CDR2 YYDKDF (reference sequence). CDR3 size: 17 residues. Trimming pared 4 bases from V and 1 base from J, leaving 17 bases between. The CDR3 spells CATSNERGGSSNQPQHF. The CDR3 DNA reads TGTGCCACCAGCAACGAGAGGGGGGGGTCGAGCAATCAGCCCCAGCATTTT. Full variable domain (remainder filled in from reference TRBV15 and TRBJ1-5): DAMVIQNPRYQVTQFGKPVTLSCSQTLNHNVMYWYQQKSSQAPKLLFHYYDKDFNNEADTPDNFQSRRPNTSFCFLDIRSPGLGDTAMYLCATSNERGGSSNQPQHFGDGTRLSIL.

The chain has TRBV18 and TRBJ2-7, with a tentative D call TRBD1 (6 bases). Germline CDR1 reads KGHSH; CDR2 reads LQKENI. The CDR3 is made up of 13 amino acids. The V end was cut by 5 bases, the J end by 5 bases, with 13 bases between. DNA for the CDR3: TGTGCCAGCTCAGCGACAGGAATTGACGAGCAGTACTTC. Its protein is CASSATGIDEQYF.

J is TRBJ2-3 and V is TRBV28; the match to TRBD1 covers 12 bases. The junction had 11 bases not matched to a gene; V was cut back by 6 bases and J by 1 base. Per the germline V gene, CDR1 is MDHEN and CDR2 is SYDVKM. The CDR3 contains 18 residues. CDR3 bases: TGTGCCAGCAGCTACGGGACAGGGGGCTTTATAGGCACAGATACGCAGTATTTT. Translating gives CASSYGTGGFIGTDTQYF.

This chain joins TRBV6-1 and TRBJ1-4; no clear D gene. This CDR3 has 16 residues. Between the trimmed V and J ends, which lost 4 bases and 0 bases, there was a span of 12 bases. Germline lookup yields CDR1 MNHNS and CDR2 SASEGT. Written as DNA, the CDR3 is TGTGCCAGCAGTGGCTACAGCTATGCAACTAATGAAAAACTGTTTTTT. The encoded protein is CASSGYSYATNEKLFF.

The CDR3 spells CASRLPGQNTEAFF. CDR3 in DNA: TGTGCCAGCAGGCTACCGGGACAGAACACTGAAGCTTTCTTT. The chain couples TRBV6-5 to TRBJ1-1; D may be TRBD1 (6 bases). Germline lookup yields CDR1 MNHEY and CDR2 SVGAGI. The CDR3 length is 14 residues. Trimming took 6 bases from V and 1 from J, leaving 12 bases between them.

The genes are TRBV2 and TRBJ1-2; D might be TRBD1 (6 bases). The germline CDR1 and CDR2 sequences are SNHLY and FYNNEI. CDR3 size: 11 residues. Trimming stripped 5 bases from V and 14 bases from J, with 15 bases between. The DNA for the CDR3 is TGTGCCAGCAGTCAGGACAGATTTGTGACCTTC. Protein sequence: CASSQDRFVTF.

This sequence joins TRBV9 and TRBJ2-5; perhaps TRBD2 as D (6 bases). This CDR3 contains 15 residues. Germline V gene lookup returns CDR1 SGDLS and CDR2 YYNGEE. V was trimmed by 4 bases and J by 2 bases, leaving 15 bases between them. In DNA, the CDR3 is TGTGCCAGCAGCCAAGGGAGCGGGCAGCAAGAGACCCAGTACTTC. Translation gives CASSQGSGQQETQYF.

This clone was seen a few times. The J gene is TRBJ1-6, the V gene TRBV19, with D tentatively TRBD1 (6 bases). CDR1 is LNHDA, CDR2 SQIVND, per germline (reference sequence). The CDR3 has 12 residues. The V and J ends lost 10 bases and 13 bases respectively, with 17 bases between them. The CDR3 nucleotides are TGTGCCAATAAGCTCAGGGGTTCCCCCCTCCACTTT. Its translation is CANKLRGSPLHF.

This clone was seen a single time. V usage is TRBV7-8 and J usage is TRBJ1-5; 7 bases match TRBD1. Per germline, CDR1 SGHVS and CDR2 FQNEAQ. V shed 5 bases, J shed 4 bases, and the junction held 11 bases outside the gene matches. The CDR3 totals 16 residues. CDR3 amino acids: CASSLRGALINQPQHF. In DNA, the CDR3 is TGTGCCAGCAGCCTCAGGGGGGCCCTAATTAATCAGCCCCAGCATTTT.

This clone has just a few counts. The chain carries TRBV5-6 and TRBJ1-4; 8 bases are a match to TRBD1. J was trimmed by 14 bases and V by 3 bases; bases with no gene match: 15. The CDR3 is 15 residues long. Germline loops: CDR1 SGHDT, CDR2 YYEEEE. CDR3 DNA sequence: TGTGCCAGCAGCTGGAGGACAGGGCCCCTGTCGGGGCTGTTTTTT. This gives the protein CASSWRTGPLSGLFF.

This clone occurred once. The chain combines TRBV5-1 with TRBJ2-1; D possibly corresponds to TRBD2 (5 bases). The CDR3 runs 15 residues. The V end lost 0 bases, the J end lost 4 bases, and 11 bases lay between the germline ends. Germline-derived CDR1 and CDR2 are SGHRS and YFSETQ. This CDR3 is CASSLEDSGYNEQFF. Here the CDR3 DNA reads TGCGCCAGCAGCTTGGAAGACTCGGGGTACAATGAGCAGTTCTTC.

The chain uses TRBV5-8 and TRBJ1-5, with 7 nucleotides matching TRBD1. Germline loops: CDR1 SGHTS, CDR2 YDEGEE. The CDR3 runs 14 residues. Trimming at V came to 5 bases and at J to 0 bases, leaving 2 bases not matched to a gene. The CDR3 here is CASSYRGSNQPQHF. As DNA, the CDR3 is TGTGCCAGCAGTTACAGGGGTAGCAATCAGCCCCAGCATTTT.

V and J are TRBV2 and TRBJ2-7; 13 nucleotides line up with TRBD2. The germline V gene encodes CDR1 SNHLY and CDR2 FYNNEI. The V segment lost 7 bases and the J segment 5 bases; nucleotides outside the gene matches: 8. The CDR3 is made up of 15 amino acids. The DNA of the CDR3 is TGTGCCAGCATAGACAGGGGACTAGCGGGGAACGAGCAGTACTTC. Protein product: CASIDRGLAGNEQYF. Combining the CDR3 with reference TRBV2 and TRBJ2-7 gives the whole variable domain EPEVTQTPSHQVTQMGQEVILRCVPISNHLYFYWYRQILGQKVEFLVSFYNNEISEKSEIFDDQFSVERPDGSNFTLKIRSTKLEDSAMYFCASIDRGLAGNEQYFGPGTRLTVT.

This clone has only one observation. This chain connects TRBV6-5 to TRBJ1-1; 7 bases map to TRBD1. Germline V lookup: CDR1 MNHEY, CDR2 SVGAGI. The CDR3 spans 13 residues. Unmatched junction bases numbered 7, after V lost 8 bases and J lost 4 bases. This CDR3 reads CASVTGDFTEAFF. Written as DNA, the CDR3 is TGTGCCAGCGTTACAGGGGATTTCACTGAAGCTTTCTTT.

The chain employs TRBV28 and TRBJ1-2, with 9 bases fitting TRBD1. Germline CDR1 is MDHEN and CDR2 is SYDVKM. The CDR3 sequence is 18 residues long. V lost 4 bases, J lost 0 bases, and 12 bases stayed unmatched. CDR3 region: CASSSQGARVEANYGYTF. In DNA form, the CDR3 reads TGTGCCAGCAGTTCACAGGGGGCGAGAGTAGAGGCTAACTATGGCTACACCTTC.

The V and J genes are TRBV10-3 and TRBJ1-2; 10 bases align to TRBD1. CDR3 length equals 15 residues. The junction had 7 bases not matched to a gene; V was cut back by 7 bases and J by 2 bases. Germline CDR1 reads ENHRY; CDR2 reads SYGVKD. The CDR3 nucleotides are TGTGCCATCAAAATCCCGGGACAGGGGAACTATGGCTACACCTTC. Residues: CAIKIPGQGNYGYTF.

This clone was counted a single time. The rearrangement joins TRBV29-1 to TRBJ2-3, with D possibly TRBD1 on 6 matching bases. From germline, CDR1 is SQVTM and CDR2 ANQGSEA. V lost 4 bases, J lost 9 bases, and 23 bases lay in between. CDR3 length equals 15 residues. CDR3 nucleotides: TGCAGCGTTGGCTATTTTTCCGGGACAAAGTTGACGCAGTATTTT. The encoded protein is CSVGYFSGTKLTQYF.

The CDR3 region is CSASIYRGSSYNEQFF. For the CDR3, the DNA is TGCAGTGCTAGTATTTACCGAGGGAGCTCCTACAATGAGCAGTTCTTC. The chain uses TRBV20-1 and TRBJ2-1; tentatively, D is TRBD2 (5 bases). Trimming left V 3 bases short and J 0 bases short, with 15 bases between. Germline V gene data show CDR1 as DFQATT and CDR2 as SNEGSKA (reference sequence). There are 16 residues in the CDR3.

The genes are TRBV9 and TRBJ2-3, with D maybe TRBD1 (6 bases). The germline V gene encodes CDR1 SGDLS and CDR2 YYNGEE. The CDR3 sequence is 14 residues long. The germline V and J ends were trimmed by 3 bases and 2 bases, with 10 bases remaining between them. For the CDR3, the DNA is TGTGCCAGCAGCGGAACAGGGACCACAGATACGCAGTATTTT. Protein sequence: CASSGTGTTDTQYF.

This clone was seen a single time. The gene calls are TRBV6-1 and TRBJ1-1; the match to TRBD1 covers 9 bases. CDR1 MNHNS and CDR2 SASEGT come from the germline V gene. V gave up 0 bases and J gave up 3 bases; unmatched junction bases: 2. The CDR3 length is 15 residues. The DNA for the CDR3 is TGTGCCAGCAGTGAAGCGCGGACAGGGGACACTGAAGCTTTCTTT. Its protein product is CASSEARTGDTEAFF.

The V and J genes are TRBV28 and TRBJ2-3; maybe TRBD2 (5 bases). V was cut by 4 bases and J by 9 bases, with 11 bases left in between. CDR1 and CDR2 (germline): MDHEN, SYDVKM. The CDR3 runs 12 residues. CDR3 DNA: TGTGCCAGCAGTTCCCCTGGGGAGACGCAGTATTTT. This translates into CASSSPGETQYF.

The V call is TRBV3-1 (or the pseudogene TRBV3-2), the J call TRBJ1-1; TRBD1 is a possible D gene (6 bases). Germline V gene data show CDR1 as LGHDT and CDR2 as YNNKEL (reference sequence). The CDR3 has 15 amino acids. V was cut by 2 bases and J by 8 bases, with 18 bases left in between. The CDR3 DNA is TGTGCCAGCAGCCAATCGATCTCAGGGGTGAGAGAAGCTTTCTTT. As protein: CASSQSISGVREAFF.

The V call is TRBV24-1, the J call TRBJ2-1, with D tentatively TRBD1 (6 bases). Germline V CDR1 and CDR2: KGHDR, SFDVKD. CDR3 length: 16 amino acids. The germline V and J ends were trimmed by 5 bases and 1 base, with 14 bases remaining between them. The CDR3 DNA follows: TGTGCCACCAGTGGACTCTCGGGACATTCCTACAATGAGCAGTTCTTC. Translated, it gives CATSGLSGHSYNEQFF.